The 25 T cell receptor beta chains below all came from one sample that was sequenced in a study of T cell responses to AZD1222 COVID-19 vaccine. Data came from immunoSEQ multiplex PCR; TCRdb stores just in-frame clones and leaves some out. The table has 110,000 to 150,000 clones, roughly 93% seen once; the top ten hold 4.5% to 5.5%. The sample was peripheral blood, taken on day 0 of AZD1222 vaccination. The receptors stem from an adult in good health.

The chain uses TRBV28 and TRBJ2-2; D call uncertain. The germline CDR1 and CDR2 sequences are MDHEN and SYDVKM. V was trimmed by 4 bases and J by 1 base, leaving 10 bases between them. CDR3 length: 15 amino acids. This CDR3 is CASSSWTQNTGELFF. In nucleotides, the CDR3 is TGTGCCAGCAGTTCTTGGACCCAGAACACCGGGGAGCTGTTTTTT.

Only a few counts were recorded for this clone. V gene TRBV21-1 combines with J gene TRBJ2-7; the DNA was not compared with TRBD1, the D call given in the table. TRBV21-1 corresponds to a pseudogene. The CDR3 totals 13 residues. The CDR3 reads CASITGQTYEQYF. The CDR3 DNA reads TGTGCCAGCATTACGGGACAAACCTACGAGCAGTACTTC.

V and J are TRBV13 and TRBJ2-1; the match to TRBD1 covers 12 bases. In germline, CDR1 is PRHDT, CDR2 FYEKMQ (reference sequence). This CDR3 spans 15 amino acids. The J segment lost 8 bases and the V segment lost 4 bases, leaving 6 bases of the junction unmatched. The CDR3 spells CASSSRDRGPYEQFF. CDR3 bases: TGTGCCAGCAGCTCCCGGGACAGGGGGCCATATGAGCAGTTCTTC.

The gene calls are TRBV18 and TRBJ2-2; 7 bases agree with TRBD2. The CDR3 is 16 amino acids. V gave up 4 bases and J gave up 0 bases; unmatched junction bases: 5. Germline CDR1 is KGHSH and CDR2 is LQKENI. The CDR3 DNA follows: TGTGCCAGCTCACTCACTAGCGAATCGAACACCGGGGAGCTGTTTTTT. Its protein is CASSLTSESNTGELFF. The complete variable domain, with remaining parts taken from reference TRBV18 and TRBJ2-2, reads NAGVMQNPRHLVRRRGQEARLRCSPMKGHSHVYWYRQLPEEGLKFMVYLQKENIIDESGMPKERFSAEFPKEGPSILRIQQVVRGDSAAYFCASSLTSESNTGELFFGEGSRLTVL.

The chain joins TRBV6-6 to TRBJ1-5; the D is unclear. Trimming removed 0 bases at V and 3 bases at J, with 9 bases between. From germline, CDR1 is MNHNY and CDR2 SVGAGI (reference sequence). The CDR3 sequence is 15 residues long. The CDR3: CASSYSIRYNQPQHF. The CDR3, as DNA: TGTGCCAGCAGTTACTCGATAAGGTACAATCAGCCCCAGCATTTT.

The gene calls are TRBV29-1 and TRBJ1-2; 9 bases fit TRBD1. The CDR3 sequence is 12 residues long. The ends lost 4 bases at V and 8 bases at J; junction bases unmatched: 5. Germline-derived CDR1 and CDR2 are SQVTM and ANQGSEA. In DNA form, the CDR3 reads TGCAGCGTTGTCGGGACAGGGCTAGGCTACACCTTC. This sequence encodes CSVVGTGLGYTF.

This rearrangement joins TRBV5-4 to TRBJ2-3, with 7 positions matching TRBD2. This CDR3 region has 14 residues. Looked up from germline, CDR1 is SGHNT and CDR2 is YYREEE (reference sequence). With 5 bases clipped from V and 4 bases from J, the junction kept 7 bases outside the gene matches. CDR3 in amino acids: CASSSRGVADTQYF. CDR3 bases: TGTGCCAGCAGTAGTCGGGGGGTTGCAGATACGCAGTATTTT.

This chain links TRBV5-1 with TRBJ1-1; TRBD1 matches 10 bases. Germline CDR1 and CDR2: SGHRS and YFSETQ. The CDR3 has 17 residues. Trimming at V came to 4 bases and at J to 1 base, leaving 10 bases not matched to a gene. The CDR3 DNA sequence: TGCGCCAGCAGCATGGCCCCGGGACAGGGGCAGAACACTGAAGCTTTCTTT. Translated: CASSMAPGQGQNTEAFF.

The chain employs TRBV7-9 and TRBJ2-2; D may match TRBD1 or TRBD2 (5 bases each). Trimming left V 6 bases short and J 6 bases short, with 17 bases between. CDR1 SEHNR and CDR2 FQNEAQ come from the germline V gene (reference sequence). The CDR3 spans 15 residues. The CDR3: CASRSGTVSSGELFF. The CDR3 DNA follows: TGTGCCAGCAGATCCGGGACGGTGTCTTCCGGGGAGCTGTTTTTT. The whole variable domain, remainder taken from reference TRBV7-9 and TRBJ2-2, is DTGVSQNPRHKITKRGQNVTFRCDPISEHNRLYWYRQTLGQGPEFLTYFQNEAQLEKSRLLSDRFSAERPKGSFSTLEIQRTEQGDSAMYLCASRSGTVSSGELFFGEGSRLTVL.

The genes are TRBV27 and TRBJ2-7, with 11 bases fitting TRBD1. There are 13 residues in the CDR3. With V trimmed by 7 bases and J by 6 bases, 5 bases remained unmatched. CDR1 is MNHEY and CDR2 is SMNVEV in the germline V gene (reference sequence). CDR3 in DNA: TGTGCCAGCATAGGGACAGGGGGGTCCGAGCAGTACTTC. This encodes CASIGTGGSEQYF.

CDR3 loop: CASSTTSYEQYF. The CDR3 DNA sequence: TGTGCCAGCAGCACTACTAGCTACGAGCAGTACTTC. The rearrangement uses TRBV12-3 or TRBV12-4 and TRBJ2-7; D is perhaps TRBD2 (5 bases). This CDR3 spans 12 amino acids. Trimming cost V 6 bases and J 3 bases, with 9 bases left between them.

CDR3 nucleotides: TGTGCCAGCAGTCCGAGAGGCGGGAGGGAGACCGGGGAGCTGTTTTTT. Its translation: CASSPRGGRETGELFF. This rearrangement joins TRBV27 to TRBJ2-2; TRBD2 aligns across 9 bases. The CDR3 has 16 residues. The V gene's germline CDR1 is MNHEY and CDR2 SMNVEV (reference sequence). V lost 5 bases, J lost 5 bases, and 9 bases stayed unmatched.

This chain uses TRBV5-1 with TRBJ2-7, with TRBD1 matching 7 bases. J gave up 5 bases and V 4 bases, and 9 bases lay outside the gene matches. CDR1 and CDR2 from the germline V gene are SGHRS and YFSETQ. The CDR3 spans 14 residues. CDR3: CASSNRQGTNEQYF. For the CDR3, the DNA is TGCGCCAGCAGCAACCGACAGGGAACCAACGAGCAGTACTTC. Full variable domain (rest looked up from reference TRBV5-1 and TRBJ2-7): KAGVTQTPRYLIKTRGQQVTLSCSPISGHRSVSWYQQTPGQGLQFLFEYFSETQRNKGNFPGRFSGRQFSNSRSEMNVSTLELGDSALYLCASSNRQGTNEQYFGPGTRLTVT.

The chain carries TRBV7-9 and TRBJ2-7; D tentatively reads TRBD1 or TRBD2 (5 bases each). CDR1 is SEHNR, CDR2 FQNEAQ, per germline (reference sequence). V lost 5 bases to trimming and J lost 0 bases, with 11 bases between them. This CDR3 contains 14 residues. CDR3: CASSEGPSSYEQYF. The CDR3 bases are TGTGCCAGCAGCGAGGGGCCTAGCTCCTACGAGCAGTACTTC.

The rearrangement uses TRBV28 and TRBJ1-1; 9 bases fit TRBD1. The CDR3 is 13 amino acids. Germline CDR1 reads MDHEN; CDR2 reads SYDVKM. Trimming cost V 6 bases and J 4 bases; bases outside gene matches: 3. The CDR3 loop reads CASSTGGATEAFF. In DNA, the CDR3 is TGTGCCAGCAGCACAGGGGGCGCCACTGAAGCTTTCTTT.

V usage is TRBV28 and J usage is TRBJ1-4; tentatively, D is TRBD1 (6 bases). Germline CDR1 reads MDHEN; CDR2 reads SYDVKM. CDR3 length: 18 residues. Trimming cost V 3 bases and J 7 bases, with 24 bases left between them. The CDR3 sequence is CASSFLNIRLRQAEKLFF. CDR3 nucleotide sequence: TGTGCCAGCAGTTTTTTGAACATCAGGCTACGACAGGCTGAAAAACTGTTTTTT. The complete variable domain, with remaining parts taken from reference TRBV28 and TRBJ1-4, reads DVKVTQSSRYLVKRTGEKVFLECVQDMDHENMFWYRQDPGLGLRLIYFSYDVKMKEKGDIPEGYSVSREKKERFSLILESASTNQTSMYLCASSFLNIRLRQAEKLFFGSGTQLSVL.

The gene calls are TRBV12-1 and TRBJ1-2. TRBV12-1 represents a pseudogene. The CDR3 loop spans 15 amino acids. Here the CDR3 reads CASSPTGRLNYGYTF. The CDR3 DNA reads TGTGCCAGCAGCCCAACTGGACGGCTTAACTATGGCTACACCTTC.

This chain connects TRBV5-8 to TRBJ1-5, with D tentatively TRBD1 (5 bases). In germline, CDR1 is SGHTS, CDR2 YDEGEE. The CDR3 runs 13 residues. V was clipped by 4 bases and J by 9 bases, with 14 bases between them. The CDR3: CASSRRGQGPQHF. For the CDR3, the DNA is TGTGCCAGCAGCCGCCGGGGCCAAGGGCCCCAGCATTTT. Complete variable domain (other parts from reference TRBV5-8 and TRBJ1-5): EAGVTQSPTHLIKTRGQQATLRCSPISGHTSVYWYQQALGLGLQFLLWYDEGEERNRGNFPPRFSGRQFPNYSSELNVNALELEDSALYLCASSRRGQGPQHFGDGTRLSIL.

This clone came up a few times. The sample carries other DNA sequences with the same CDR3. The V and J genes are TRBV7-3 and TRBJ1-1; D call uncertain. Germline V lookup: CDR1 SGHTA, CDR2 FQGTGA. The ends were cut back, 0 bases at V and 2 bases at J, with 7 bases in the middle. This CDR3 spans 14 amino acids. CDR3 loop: CASSLTLGNTEAFF. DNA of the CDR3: TGTGCCAGCAGCTTAACTCTCGGAAACACTGAAGCTTTCTTT.

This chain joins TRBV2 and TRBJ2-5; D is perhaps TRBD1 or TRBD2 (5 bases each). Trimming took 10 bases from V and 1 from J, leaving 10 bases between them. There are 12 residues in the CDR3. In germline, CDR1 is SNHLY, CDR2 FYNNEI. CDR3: CAIGTIQETQYF. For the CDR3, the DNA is TGTGCCATTGGGACGATCCAAGAGACCCAGTACTTC.

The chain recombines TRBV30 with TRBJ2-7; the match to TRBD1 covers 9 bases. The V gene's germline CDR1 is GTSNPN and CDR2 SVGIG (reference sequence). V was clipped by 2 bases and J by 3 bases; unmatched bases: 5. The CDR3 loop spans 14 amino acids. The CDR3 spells CAWSQGQGFYEQYF. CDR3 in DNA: TGTGCCTGGAGTCAAGGACAGGGGTTCTACGAGCAGTACTTC. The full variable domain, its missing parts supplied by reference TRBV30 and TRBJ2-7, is SQTIHQWPATLVQPVGSPLSLECTVEGTSNPNLYWYRQAAGRGLQLLFYSVGIGQISSEVPQNLSASRPQDRQFILSSKKLLLSDSGFYLCAWSQGQGFYEQYFGPGTRLTVT.

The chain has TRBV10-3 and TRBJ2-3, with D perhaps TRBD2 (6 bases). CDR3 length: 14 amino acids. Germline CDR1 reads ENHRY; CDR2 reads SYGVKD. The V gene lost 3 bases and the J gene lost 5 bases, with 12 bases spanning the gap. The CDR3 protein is CAISDSLAVDTQYF. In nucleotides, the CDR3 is TGTGCCATCAGTGACTCACTAGCAGTAGATACGCAGTATTTT.

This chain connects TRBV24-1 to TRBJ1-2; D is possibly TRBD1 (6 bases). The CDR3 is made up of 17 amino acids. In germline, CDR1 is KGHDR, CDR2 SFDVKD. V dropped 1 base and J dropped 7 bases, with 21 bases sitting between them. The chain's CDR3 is CATSDFSRGVEVFGYTF. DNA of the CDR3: TGTGCCACCAGTGATTTTTCAAGGGGGGTGGAAGTGTTTGGCTACACCTTC.

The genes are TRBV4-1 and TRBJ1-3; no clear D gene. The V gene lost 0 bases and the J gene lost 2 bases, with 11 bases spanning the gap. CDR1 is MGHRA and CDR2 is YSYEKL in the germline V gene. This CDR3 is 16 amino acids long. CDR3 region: CASSQDMRRAGNTIYF. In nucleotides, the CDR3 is TGCGCCAGCAGCCAAGATATGAGGAGGGCTGGAAACACCATATATTTT.

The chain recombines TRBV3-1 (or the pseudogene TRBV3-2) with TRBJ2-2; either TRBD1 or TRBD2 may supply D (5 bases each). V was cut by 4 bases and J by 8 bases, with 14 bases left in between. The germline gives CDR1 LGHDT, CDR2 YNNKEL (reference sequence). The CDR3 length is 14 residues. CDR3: CASSPGTSQGELFF. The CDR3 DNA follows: TGTGCCAGCAGCCCCGGGACCTCTCAAGGGGAGCTGTTTTTT.